Reported below is one T cell receptor (beta chain). This clonotype was counted a few times. The antigen this receptor binds is unknown. The record has no base qualities; no much larger clone is one base away. V is pruned by 8 bases and J by 6 bases, leaving 7 bases of the junction without a gene match. The CDR3 contains 13 residues, cysteine and phenylalanine counted. The sequence is cut down to CDR3 DNA, 39 bases in frame from base 1. The data originate from a study of CD8 T cells in ankylosing spondylitis (dated 2017 in TCRdb). Notes on the research overall: The study set out to find disease-linked TCR variants by profiling T cell receptor beta repertoires in ankylosing spondylitis patients and healthy donors. The full study cohort comprised approximately 23 ankylosing spondylitis patients and roughly 100 healthy donors. Peripheral blood was sampled, and synovial fluid was also collected from ankylosing spondylitis patients. What the authors observed across the whole study: According to the report, matched synovial fluid samples from ankylosing spondylitis patients were significantly enriched for the disease-linked clones. Some of the motif variants had been reported before in the synovial fluid and blood of reactive arthritis patients, a finding that suggests common disease-initiation mechanisms. The disease-linked clones showed a CD8+ phenotype and occurred at relatively low frequencies in peripheral blood. Blood from ankylosing spondylitis patients appeared to be characterized by a TCR beta motif composed of under 10 highly homologous amino acid variants.

The sequencer was an Illumina HiSeq 2500. Quantitative 5'-RACE with molecular barcodes was the method used to prepare the TCR beta libraries. The paper's data handling went like this. A new computational method, built on a probabilistic model of VDJ rearrangement, was used to identify disease-linked TCR variants. TCRdb handled the public reads itself, with Q25 trimming in fastp and clone calling in MiXCR, and kept productive beta chains. Each entry merges the rows of one CDR3 protein and shows their most common DNA and genes. The V and J calls come from TCRdb's annotation, not from the publication. This sample comprises fewer than 450,000 distinct CDR3 sequences, over 15% of them detected only once. The ten largest make up about 0.94% of the sample.

In this chain, TRBV12-3 or TRBV12-4 is recombined with TRBJ2-7; 10 bases in between match TRBD1. The sequence was obtained from a male donor with ankylosing spondylitis. Sequencing was done on a sample of blood, either unsorted or a sorted T cell fraction (not recorded which). This receptor carries the CDR3 CASSGTGEGEQYF. The base sequence is TGTGCCAGCTCAGGGACAGGGGAAGGCGAGCAGTACTTC.